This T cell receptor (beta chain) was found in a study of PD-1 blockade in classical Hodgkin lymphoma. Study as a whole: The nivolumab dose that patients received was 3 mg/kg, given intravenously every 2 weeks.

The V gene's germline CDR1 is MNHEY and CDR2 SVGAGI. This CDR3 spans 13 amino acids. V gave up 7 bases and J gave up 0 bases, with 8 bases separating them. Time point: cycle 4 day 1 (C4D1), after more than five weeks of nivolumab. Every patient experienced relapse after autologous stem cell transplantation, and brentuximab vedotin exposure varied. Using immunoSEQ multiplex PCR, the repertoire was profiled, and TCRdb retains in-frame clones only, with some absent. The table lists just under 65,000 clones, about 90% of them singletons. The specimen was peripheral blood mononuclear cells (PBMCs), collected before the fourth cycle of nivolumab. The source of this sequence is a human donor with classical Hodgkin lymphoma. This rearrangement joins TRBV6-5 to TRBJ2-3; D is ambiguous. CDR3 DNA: TGTGCCAGCAAGCCTTTTAGCACAGATACGCAGTATTTT. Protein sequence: CASKPFSTDTQYF.